This is a list of T cell receptor beta chains from one sample in a study of blood T cell repertoires in COVID-19. TCRdb's table, derived via immunoSEQ multiplex PCR, lists solely in-frame clones and lacks some. The repertoire has 25,000 to 30,000 clones, 70% to 90% of them found once; the top ten carry about 17%. The sequenced sample was peripheral blood. These receptor sequences come from a human donor in a cohort sampled during active COVID-19. Each CDR3 is given with its conserved first and last residue. D genes are given only for firm matches. Size is omitted from some rows. Given values are once, few, many or a class for expanded clones.

V	size	J	D	CDR3	DNA
TRBV16	.	TRBJ2-1	TRBD2	CASSQRTSGSFNEQFF	TGTGCCAGCAGCCAGAGGACTAGCGGGAGTTTTAATGAGCAGTTCTTC
TRBV19	.	TRBJ2-2	.	CASSIDSLNRAGELFF	TGTGCCAGTAGTATAGATAGTTTAAACAGGGCCGGGGAGCTGTTTTTT
TRBV5-4	.	TRBJ2-5	TRBD2	CASSPGTSGRVLVETQYF	TGTGCCAGCAGCCCGGGGACTAGCGGGAGGGTCTTGGTAGAGACCCAGTACTTC
TRBV29-1	.	TRBJ2-7	TRBD2	CSVEETSGSSSYEQYF	TGCAGCGTTGAGGAGACTAGCGGGTCGAGCTCCTACGAGCAGTACTTC
TRBV7-6	.	TRBJ1-1	TRBD1	CASSSLTGGYTEAFF	TGTGCCAGCAGCTCTCTGACAGGGGGATACACTGAAGCTTTCTTT
TRBV28	.	TRBJ2-7	TRBD1	CASSLYRGEQYF	TGTGCCAGCAGTTTATACAGGGGCGAGCAGTACTTC
TRBV11-2	.	TRBJ2-7	.	CASSLGGGGARQDF	TGTGCCAGCAGCTTAGGTGGAGGGGGCGCAAGGCAAGACTTC
TRBV7-8	few	TRBJ1-5	.	CASSLATGPNGNQPQHF	TGTGCCAGCAGCTTAGCGACAGGTCCGAACGGCAATCAGCCCCAGCATTTT
TRBV6-5	.	TRBJ2-3	TRBD1	CASTSGGGTGAKCF	TGTGCCAGCACTTCGGGGGGCGGGACAGGGGCAAAGTGTTTT
TRBV28	.	TRBJ2-1	TRBD2	CASRTSGGSYNEQFF	TGTGCCAGCAGGACTAGCGGAGGGTCCTACAATGAGCAGTTCTTC
TRBV4-2	.	TRBJ1-5	TRBD1	CASSQWTGVNQPQHF	TGTGCCAGCAGCCAGTGGACAGGGGTGAATCAGCCCCAGCATTTT
TRBV2	.	TRBJ2-4	.	CASSERLAKNIQYF	TGTGCCAGCAGTGAACGACTAGCCAAAAACATTCAGTACTTC
TRBV10-1	.	TRBJ2-5	.	CASSVSLWETQYF	TGCGCCAGCAGTGTAAGCCTTTGGGAGACCCAGTACTTC
TRBV12-3/TRBV12-4	once	TRBJ1-2	.	CASSLQGKKGYTF	TGTGCCAGCAGTTTGCAGGGAAAGAAAGGCTACACCTTC
TRBV6-5	once	TRBJ2-7	TRBD1	CASRPGQGNYEQYF	TGTGCCAGCAGACCGGGACAGGGGAATTACGAGCAGTACTTC
TRBV20-1	once	TRBJ2-5	.	CSALGFETQYF	TGCAGCGCACTAGGTTTTGAGACCCAGTACTTC
TRBV5-5	once	TRBJ1-2	TRBD1	CASSLYRGHDGYTF	TGTGCCAGCAGCTTGTACAGGGGGCATGATGGCTACACCTTC
TRBV10-1	once	TRBJ1-4	.	CASRSPTPTNEKLFF	TGCGCCAGCAGATCCCCCACTCCAACTAATGAAAAACTGTTTTTT
TRBV2	.	TRBJ1-5	TRBD1	CASSSLRTGNNQPQHF	TGTGCCAGCAGTTCCCTCCGGACAGGCAACAATCAGCCCCAGCATTTT
TRBV7-9	once	TRBJ2-1	TRBD2	CASSLSLAGAHNEQFF	TGTGCCAGCAGCTTAAGTTTAGCGGGGGCCCACAATGAGCAGTTCTTC
TRBV6-2/TRBV6-3	.	TRBJ2-7	.	CASSQERQAYEQYF	TGTGCCAGCAGCCAAGAGCGCCAAGCCTACGAGCAGTACTTC
TRBV5-4	once	TRBJ1-1	TRBD1	CASSRDRVGTEAFF	TGTGCCAGCAGCCGCGACAGGGTCGGGACTGAAGCTTTCTTT
TRBV19	.	TRBJ2-3	TRBD2	CASSIAVGGADTQYF	TGTGCCAGTAGTATAGCTGTGGGAGGGGCAGATACGCAGTATTTT
TRBV19	.	TRBJ2-1	TRBD2	CASKPKTSGSYNEQFF	TGTGCCAGTAAACCGAAAACTAGCGGGAGCTACAATGAGCAGTTCTTC
TRBV6-5	.	TRBJ1-2	.	CASSYSASGDGYTF	TGTGCCAGCAGTTACTCGGCGTCCGGGGATGGCTACACCTTC
TRBV6-6	.	TRBJ2-1	.	CASSSGTLDRGNEQFF	TGTGCCAGCAGTTCCGGGACACTGGATAGGGGGAATGAGCAGTTCTTC
TRBV28	.	TRBJ2-2	.	CASSAGGLNTGELFF	TGTGCCAGCAGCGCCGGGGGGCTTAACACCGGGGAGCTGTTTTTT
TRBV27	few	TRBJ1-2	.	CASGQTRYYGYTF	TGTGCCAGTGGACAGACCCGATACTATGGCTACACCTTC
TRBV7-3	.	TRBJ2-2	TRBD1	CASSLVPGQGTPNTGELFF	TGTGCCAGCAGCTTAGTTCCGGGACAGGGGACCCCCAACACCGGGGAGCTGTTTTTT
TRBV10-2	.	TRBJ1-2	.	CASSESGQNYGYTF	TGCGCCAGCAGTGAGTCGGGGCAGAACTATGGCTACACCTTC
TRBV6-5	.	TRBJ1-3	.	CASRAGVSGNTIYF	TGTGCCAGCAGGGCCGGGGTATCAGGAAACACCATATATTTT
TRBV19	.	TRBJ1-5	.	CASSTGGISNQPQHF	TGTGCCAGTAGTACCGGAGGGATAAGCAATCAGCCCCAGCATTTT
TRBV11-2	.	TRBJ2-1	TRBD2	CASSRLAGVALSYNEQFF	TGTGCCAGCAGCAGACTAGCGGGAGTGGCCCTCTCCTACAATGAGCAGTTCTTC
TRBV7-9	.	TRBJ1-1	.	CASSLAAGAPQGAEAFF	TGTGCCAGCAGCTTAGCGGCAGGGGCCCCGCAAGGAGCTGAAGCTTTCTTT
TRBV5-1	.	TRBJ1-4	.	CASSLDRYNEKLFF	TGCGCCAGCAGCTTAGACAGATATAATGAAAAACTGTTTTTT
TRBV19	.	TRBJ2-7	TRBD1	CASSNVPGQGTYEQYF	TGTGCCAGTAGTAACGTCCCGGGACAGGGTACCTACGAGCAGTACTTC
TRBV5-6	.	TRBJ1-5	.	CASSRRTGNQPQHF	TGTGCCAGCAGCCGTCGGACAGGCAATCAGCCCCAGCATTTT
TRBV19	.	TRBJ2-1	TRBD2	CASSMLAGGYEFF	TGTGCCAGTAGTATGTTAGCGGGGGGATACGAGTTCTTC
TRBV28	.	TRBJ2-7	TRBD1	CASRATGGYEQYF	TGTGCCAGCAGGGCGACAGGGGGCTACGAGCAGTACTTC
TRBV19	.	TRBJ1-1	TRBD1	CASRTTGTGGTEAFF	TGTGCCAGTAGAACAACCGGGACAGGGGGCACTGAAGCTTTCTTT
TRBV4-2	.	TRBJ2-7	TRBD1	CASSQRTGDSYEQYF	TGTGCCAGCAGCCAAAGGACAGGAGACTCCTACGAGCAGTACTTC
TRBV19	.	TRBJ1-1	.	CASSMDWRGVEAFF	TGTGCCAGTAGTATGGATTGGCGGGGAGTTGAAGCTTTCTTT
TRBV5-1	.	TRBJ1-1	.	CASSLEGVTEAFF	TGCGCCAGCAGCTTGGAGGGGGTCACTGAAGCTTTCTTT
TRBV19	.	TRBJ1-1	.	CASSMRGLTEAFF	TGTGCCAGTAGTATGCGGGGGTTGACTGAAGCTTTCTTT
TRBV9	.	TRBJ1-3	.	CASSDKSSGNTIYF	TGTGCCAGCAGTGACAAGAGCTCTGGAAACACCATATATTTT
TRBV9	few	TRBJ2-7	TRBD2	CASSVDSGSYEQYF	TGTGCCAGCAGCGTAGATAGCGGGAGCTACGAGCAGTACTTC
TRBV7-9	.	TRBJ2-3	.	CASSLMLHHGRFSTDTQYF	TGTGCCAGCAGCTTAATGCTCCACCACGGGAGATTTAGCACAGATACGCAGTATTTT
TRBV10-2	.	TRBJ2-5	TRBD2	CASRLAGVQATQYF	TGCGCCAGCAGGCTTGCGGGGGTTCAGGCGACCCAGTACTTC
TRBV11-2	.	TRBJ1-4	TRBD1	CASSTGQGGKLFF	TGTGCCAGCAGCACGGGACAGGGAGGAAAACTGTTTTTT
TRBV10-2	.	TRBJ2-4	TRBD2	CASPTSGGPWTKNIQYF	TGCGCCAGTCCGACTAGCGGGGGGCCGTGGACCAAAAACATTCAGTACTTC
TRBV6-5	.	TRBJ2-1	TRBD2	CASHLAGGTEQFF	TGTGCCAGTCACCTAGCGGGGGGCACTGAGCAGTTCTTC
TRBV6-5	.	TRBJ2-5	TRBD2	CASTPGGLAETQYF	TGTGCCAGCACCCCCGGAGGACTAGCGGAGACCCAGTACTTC
TRBV5-1	.	TRBJ2-1	.	CASSLGTSTEQFF	TGCGCCAGCAGCTTGGGGACAAGCACTGAGCAGTTCTTC
TRBV25-1	.	TRBJ1-2	TRBD1	CASSETGADYGYTF	TGTGCCAGCAGTGAAACAGGGGCAGATTATGGCTACACCTTC